This record covers a single TCR beta chain. Its target is not known. The germline V and J ends were trimmed by 4 bases and 10 bases, with 14 bases remaining between them. This CDR3 is 13 amino acids long. The V gene's germline CDR1 is SGHNT and CDR2 YENEEA. These data belong to a study of shared clonotypes between healthy human individuals. The assay was run at deep level. Genomic DNA (from each subset) was split evenly across several immunoSEQ plates. Some clones are missing from TCRdb's copy, which holds only in-frame ones; the method was immunoSEQ multiplex PCR. This table has around 2.5 million clones, 80% to 95% appearing once. Study-wide findings and caveats: Sorted-subset sequencing was shown by rarefaction to be incomplete despite large depth. Estimated richness values were generally larger in naive subsets than in memory subsets.

The chain employs TRBV11-3 and TRBJ2-1; D is possibly TRBD2 (7 bases). The specimen sequenced was naive CD4+ T cells from PBMCs. This sample's subset: CD45RA+ positively selected. This TCR came from a man aged 18 to 29 in good health. Some clones in this sample may be carry-over from other donors' samples. CDR3 DNA sequence: TGTGCCAGCAGCTATACGAGGGGGGGCGAGCAGTTCTTC. Its translation is CASSYTRGGEQFF.